A selection of T cell receptor beta chains follows, all from one sample in a study of blood T cells in healthy people across ages. One entry per CDR3 protein, called by TCRdb with MiXCR from the 5' RACE reads. Among around 800,000 distinct CDR3 sequences, approximately 53% were seen once, and the ten largest hold roughly 40%. The sample taken for sequencing was blood. The receptors derive from a man older than 75 in good health. Both conserved end residues are part of each CDR3. The D gene is left open where the match is weak. Expanded clones get a size class; other rows say once, few or many, or leave the size out.

v_gene	abundance	len	d_gene	j_gene	CDR3nt	CDR3aa
TRBV6-5	-	13	-	TRBJ1-6	TGTGCCAGCAGCCCGGGCTACTTTCTGACCCTCCACTTT	CASSPGYFLTLHF
TRBV24-1	-	13	TRBD1	TRBJ2-4	TGTGCCACCAGTGACCGCGGACAGGGAGAGCAGTACTTC	CATSDRGQGEQYF
TRBV28	-	14	TRBD2	TRBJ2-7	TGTGCCAGCAGTTTGGGACTACCCGCCTACGAGCAGTACTTC	CASSLGLPAYEQYF
TRBV9	-	16	TRBD2	TRBJ2-1	TGTGCCAGCAGCCCGACTAGCGGGTGGCCCGACAATGAGCAGTTCTTC	CASSPTSGWPDNEQFF
TRBV7-9	-	15	-	TRBJ2-3	TGTGCCAGCAGCCCGACACCGACCGGGCCGGATACGCAGTATTTT	CASSPTPTGPDTQYF
TRBV18	-	13	TRBD2	TRBJ2-1	TGTGCCAGCTCGCAAATAGCGGGAGGGGAGCAGTTCTTC	CASSQIAGGEQFF
TRBV11-2	-	18	TRBD2	TRBJ2-7	TGTGCCAGCAGCTTCCGACTAGCGGGAGGGCTTAGCTCCTACGAGCAGTACTTC	CASSFRLAGGLSSYEQYF
TRBV29-1	-	14	TRBD1	TRBJ2-5	TGCAGCATACACCGGGACAGGGGGCAGGAGACCCAGTACTTC	CSIHRDRGQETQYF
TRBV3-1	-	15	-	TRBJ1-5	TGTGCCAGCAGCCAGGGGGTGGGGGGGCCTCAGCCCCAGCATTTT	CASSQGVGGPQPQHF
TRBV25-1	-	16	TRBD1	TRBJ1-1	TGTGCCAGCAGTGAACAAGTAGGGACAGGAAACCCTGAAGCTTTCTTT	CASSEQVGTGNPEAFF
TRBV29-1	-	11	-	TRBJ2-7	TGCAGCGTTGAAAGCCGGGACGAGCAGTACTTC	CSVESRDEQYF
TRBV10-1	-	17	-	TRBJ2-5	TGCGCCAGCAGTGAGTGTCAGAAGGGCGTCCCTCGGGAGACCCAGTACTTC	CASSECQKGVPRETQYF
TRBV6-9	-	17	-	TRBJ2-3	TGTGCCAGCAGTTTGGGCACCCTCGGAGCCGAGCACAGATACGCGTATTTT	CASSLGTLGAEHRYAYF
TRBV13	few	11	-	TRBJ2-1	TGTGCCAGCAGCACTGCGGGTGAGCAGTTCTTC	CASSTAGEQFF
TRBV20-1	few	15	-	TRBJ1-5	TGCAGTGCTAGAGAAGAGTGGGGGGCAGGGCAGCCCCAGCATTTT	CSAREEWGAGQPQHF
TRBV20-1	few	15	-	TRBJ1-2	TGCAGTGCTAGAGAAGGGGTTTCCCTTAACTATGGCTACACCTTC	CSAREGVSLNYGYTF
TRBV5-1	few	16	TRBD2	TRBJ2-5	TGCGCCAGCAGCTTGGAGGGGACTAGCCCGGGAGAGACCCAGTACTTC	CASSLEGTSPGETQYF
TRBV6-5	-	16	TRBD1	TRBJ1-1	TGTGCCAGCAGTTACTCGACCAGGGGGGTAAACACTGAAGCTTTCTTT	CASSYSTRGVNTEAFF
TRBV20-1	-	14	TRBD1	TRBJ2-7	TGCAGTGCTTCCGACAGGGGGAAGGGTTTCGAGCAGTACTTC	CSASDRGKGFEQYF
TRBV7-2	-	16	-	TRBJ1-2	TGCGCCAGCAGCTTAGACCCCGGGACCCGGTCGCGGGGCTACACCTTC	CASSLDPGTRSRGYTF
TRBV29-1	few	14	-	TRBJ1-1	TGCAGCGCCTACCAGGGCAGGGTGGGCACTGAAGCTTTCTTT	CSAYQGRVGTEAFF
TRBV4-1	-	15	-	TRBJ2-1	TGCGCCAGCAGCCGCGTGGGGGTAGCGGCGGATGAGCAGTTCTTC	CASSRVGVAADEQFF
TRBV12-3/TRBV12-4	-	15	-	TRBJ2-5	TGTGCCAGCAGTAGTATACTGTCCTCCTACAATGAGCAGTACTTC	CASSSILSSYNEQYF
TRBV13	many	14	-	TRBJ2-7	TGTGCCAGCAGCTTGTTTACAGGGCCCTACGAGCAGTACTTC	CASSLFTGPYEQYF
TRBV20-1	few	17	TRBD2	TRBJ2-5	TGCAGTTTCCCCGGGACTAGCGGGATAGGGGTCCAAGAGACCCAGTACTTC	CSFPGTSGIGVQETQYF
TRBV15	few	14	-	TRBJ2-1	TGTGCCACCGGACGCCCTCGGAGTCTGTATGAGCAGTTCTTC	CATGRPRSLYEQFF
TRBV15	once	13	-	TRBJ2-4	TGTGCCACCAGTGGTGGGGCCCGGAACATTCAGTACTTC	CATSGGARNIQYF
TRBV7-2	few	16	-	TRBJ1-6	TGTGCCAGCAGCTCCCCGGCCAGCTCCTATAATTCACCCCTCCACTTT	CASSSPASSYNSPLHF
TRBV4-2	once	13	TRBD2	TRBJ2-1	TGTGCCAGCAGCCGATCCGGGAGGGATGAGCAGTTCTTC	CASSRSGRDEQFF
TRBV5-1	-	14	-	TRBJ1-1	TGCGCCAGCAGCTTGGAGAGGCCAGGCACTGAAGCTTTCTTT	CASSLERPGTEAFF
TRBV20-1	-	14	-	TRBJ1-2	TGCAGTGCTAGTCCCCAGGGTCAAGCCTATGGCTACACCTTC	CSASPQGQAYGYTF
TRBV3-1	-	14	TRBD1	TRBJ1-4	TGTGCCAGCAGCTACCGGACAGGTTACGAAAAACTGTTTTTT	CASSYRTGYEKLFF
TRBV6-5	-	16	TRBD2	TRBJ2-1	TGTGCCAGCAGTCATCGAGCGGGAGAAACCTACAATGAGCAGTTCTTC	CASSHRAGETYNEQFF
TRBV29-1	few	12	TRBD1	TRBJ2-1	TGCAGCGGACAGGGATCTTACAATGAGCAGTTCTTC	CSGQGSYNEQFF
TRBV5-1	-	17	-	TRBJ1-6	TGCGCCAGCAGCCTTGATCCCCGACAGAGCAATAATTCACCCCACCACTTT	CASSLDPRQSNNSPHHF
TRBV6-5	once	16	TRBD1	TRBJ1-4	TGTGCCAGCAGTTACTCCCCGGGACAGGGTTATGAAAAACTGTTTTTT	CASSYSPGQGYEKLFF
TRBV20-1	-	16	TRBD2	TRBJ2-1	TGCAGTGCCCTGACTGCGGGAGGACCCCCACAAGAGACCCAGTTCTTC	CSALTAGGPPQETQFF
TRBV6-5	-	11	-	TRBJ2-7	TGTGCCGCCCAGGGGCTCTACGAGCAGTACTTC	CAAQGLYEQYF
TRBV9	few	14	TRBD1	TRBJ2-7	TGTGCCAGCAGCGTAGTCGGGACAGGGGCCGAGCAGTACTTC	CASSVVGTGAEQYF
TRBV18	-	17	TRBD2	TRBJ2-7	TGTGCCAGCTCGAAGGCCGGGACTAGCGGAGGCTCCTACGAGCAGTACTTC	CASSKAGTSGGSYEQYF
TRBV29-1	-	12	TRBD2	TRBJ2-5	TGCAGCTCAATCGGACTAGCCGAGACCCAGTACTTC	CSSIGLAETQYF
TRBV5-1	-	11	-	TRBJ2-1	TGCGCCAGCAGGCGTGGCGATGAGCAGTTCTTC	CASRRGDEQFF
TRBV2	-	18	TRBD2	TRBJ2-7	TGTGCCAGCAGTGAAGGTGGGGCTAGCGGGAGGATCTCCTACGAGCAGTACTTC	CASSEGGASGRISYEQYF
TRBV18	many	11	-	TRBJ2-5	TGTGCCAGCTCACCACTGGAGACCCAGTACTTC	CASSPLETQYF
TRBV5-5	-	16	TRBD1	TRBJ2-1	TGTGCCAGCAGCCCAACGGGACAGGGGAGATCAAATGAGCAGTTCTTC	CASSPTGQGRSNEQFF
TRBV5-1	-	15	-	TRBJ2-7	TGCGCCAGCAGCTCGGCGAACGACGGAGCCTACGAGCAGTACTTC	CASSSANDGAYEQYF
TRBV3-1	few	15	-	TRBJ2-7	TGTGCCAGCAGCCAAGAGTGGGGTCGCTTATACGAGCAGTACTTC	CASSQEWGRLYEQYF
TRBV7-2	-	18	TRBD2	TRBJ2-7	TGTGCCAGCAGCTTAGCGGATACTAGCGGGAGCCAGACCTACGAGCAGTACTTC	CASSLADTSGSQTYEQYF
TRBV24-1	-	14	-	TRBJ2-3	TGTGCCACCAGCCTGACATATAGCACAGATACGCAGTATTTT	CATSLTYSTDTQYF
TRBV12-3/TRBV12-4	few	15	-	TRBJ1-1	TGTGCCAGCAGTTTAGGACAGCCAGGGTACACTGAAGCTTTCTTT	CASSLGQPGYTEAFF
TRBV15	few	14	TRBD2	TRBJ2-7	TGTGCCACTCGGAAGTCTAGCGGTACCTACGAGCAGTACTTC	CATRKSSGTYEQYF
TRBV11-2	-	15	-	TRBJ1-4	TGTGCCAGCAGCTCAGGGCCCGGCCGTAATGAAAAACTGTTTTTT	CASSSGPGRNEKLFF
TRBV30	few	15	-	TRBJ1-4	TGTGCCTGGAGTGCACCACACGGGGGGATTGAAAAACTGTTTTTT	CAWSAPHGGIEKLFF
TRBV20-1	-	13	-	TRBJ1-2	TGCAGTGCTAGAGATGCAGTTCTCTATGGCTACACCTTC	CSARDAVLYGYTF
TRBV11-2	once	12	TRBD1	TRBJ2-5	TGTGCCAGCAGCCCAGGGGGCTTTACGCAGTACTTC	CASSPGGFTQYF